One and the same sample provided the 32 T cell receptor beta chains below, sequenced in a study of T cells in localized non-small cell lung cancer. Libraries were prepared by immunoSEQ multiplex PCR; TCRdb keeps only in-frame clonotypes and omits some of them. The table records some 15,000 clones, about 89% of them present only once. The source material was peripheral blood mononuclear cells, sampled before any cancer treatment. The receptors come from a male donor older than 55 with stage II lung adenocarcinoma.

The genes are TRBV4-3 and TRBJ2-1; 11 bases align to TRBD2. Germline assignment: CDR1 LGHNA and CDR2 YSLEER. With 0 bases clipped from V and 3 bases from J, the junction kept 7 bases outside the gene matches. The CDR3 consists of 18 residues. In DNA form, the CDR3 reads TGCGCCAGCAGCCAAGACACCGGACTAGCGGGTCTCTACAATGAGCAGTTCTTC. Translated, it gives CASSQDTGLAGLYNEQFF.

The V and J genes are TRBV30 and TRBJ1-1; weak D call: TRBD1 (6 bases). CDR3 length: 13 amino acids. Germline CDR1 reads GTSNPN; CDR2 reads SVGIG (reference sequence). Trimming removed 1 base at V and 2 bases at J, with 8 bases between. The CDR3 nucleotides are TGTGCCTGGAGTGGACAGGCCAACACTGAAGCTTTCTTT. Encoded protein: CAWSGQANTEAFF.

The chain carries TRBV5-6 and TRBJ2-2, with a possible D match to TRBD1 (6 bases). Germline-derived CDR1 and CDR2 are SGHDT and YYEEEE. V lost 3 bases, J lost 3 bases, and 9 bases lay in between. There are 14 residues in the CDR3. CDR3 bases: TGTGCCAGCAGCTGGACAGTATACACCGGGGAGCTGTTTTTT. Amino acids: CASSWTVYTGELFF.

The gene calls are TRBV28 and TRBJ1-5; D gene ambiguous. From germline, CDR1 is MDHEN and CDR2 SYDVKM. CDR3 length equals 12 residues. Deletions cut 4 bases from V and 5 bases from J, with 6 bases between. The CDR3 bases are TGTGCCAGCAGTTACCGGGATCAGCCCCAGCATTTT. This encodes CASSYRDQPQHF.

The rearrangement uses TRBV4-3 and TRBJ1-1; maybe TRBD1 (5 bases). The length of the CDR3 is 16 residues. Trimming cost V 1 base and J 0 bases, with 12 bases left between them. Per the germline V gene, CDR1 is LGHNA and CDR2 is YSLEER. The CDR3 DNA follows: TGCGCCAGCAGCCAAGGTTCTCAGGGTATGAACACTGAAGCTTTCTTT. As protein: CASSQGSQGMNTEAFF.

The J gene is TRBJ1-2, the V gene TRBV19; 8 nucleotides match TRBD1. V shed 0 bases and J 11 bases; nucleotides not matched to a gene: 5. The germline V gene encodes CDR1 LNHDA and CDR2 SQIVND (reference sequence). The CDR3 consists of 13 residues. CDR3 nucleotides: TGTGCCAGTAGTATAGATGGACAGGGTGGATACACCTTC. Translated: CASSIDGQGGYTF.

The genes are TRBV5-4 and TRBJ1-2; TRBD1 aligns across 10 bases. The CDR3 is made up of 16 amino acids. The V gene's germline CDR1 is SGHNT and CDR2 YYREEE (reference sequence). V lost 2 bases and J lost 7; bases outside the gene matches: 11. CDR3 amino acids: CASSFSLRTGGIGYTF. The CDR3 nucleotides read TGTGCCAGCAGCTTTTCACTTAGGACAGGGGGGATTGGCTACACCTTC.

V is TRBV12-2 and J is TRBJ2-1; TRBD2 reflects the table's D call only, with no check against the DNA. TRBV12-2 is a known pseudogene. This CDR3 comprises 15 residues. The CDR3 DNA reads as TGTGCAAGTCGCTCAGTCCGGGAGACCTACAATGAGCAGTTCTTC. Encoded protein: CASRSVRETYNEQFF.

CDR3 nucleotide sequence: TGTGCCAGCAGTGAAAGGGACGAGCAGTACTTC. Its translation is CASSERDEQYF. The V call is TRBV2, the J call TRBJ2-7; D unresolved. V lost 2 bases and J lost 5, with 4 bases in between. This CDR3 contains 11 residues. Looked up from germline, CDR1 is SNHLY and CDR2 is FYNNEI.

The V and J genes are TRBV9 and TRBJ2-5, with D tentatively TRBD1 or TRBD2 (5 bases each). Germline lookup yields CDR1 SGDLS and CDR2 YYNGEE. V lost 0 bases to trimming and J lost 5 bases, with 20 bases between them. The CDR3 loop spans 17 amino acids. CDR3 residues: CASSVGRSGGLQETQYF. DNA for the CDR3: TGTGCCAGCAGCGTAGGGAGGAGTGGGGGTTTGCAGGAGACCCAGTACTTC.

This chain links TRBV5-4 with TRBJ1-1; tentatively, D is TRBD1 (5 bases). V dropped 1 base and J dropped 2 bases, with 6 bases sitting between them. The germline V gene has CDR1 SGHNT and CDR2 YYREEE (reference sequence). CDR3 length: 13 amino acids. In DNA form, the CDR3 reads TGTGCCAGCAGCTTGCAGGGTAACACTGAAGCTTTCTTT. Its protein is CASSLQGNTEAFF.

This sequence joins TRBV5-6 and TRBJ2-7; TRBD2 might be the D (5 bases). The CDR3 is 16 residues long. Germline V CDR1 and CDR2: SGHDT, YYEEEE. V was shortened by 0 bases and J by 2 bases, with 15 bases between the two germline ends. The CDR3 region has the DNA TGTGCCAGCAGCTTGGGGTTAAAGCGGATAACCTACGAGCAGTACTTC. It specifies CASSLGLKRITYEQYF.

Concerning this clone itself: The junction shows a germline mismatch at one end, possibly a read error. This rearrangement joins TRBV4-3 to TRBJ2-7; D gene uncertain. The germline CDR1 and CDR2 sequences are LGHNA and YSLEER. CDR3 length equals 15 residues. The CDR3 loop reads CASSQDLDRSNEQYF. In DNA form, the CDR3 reads TGCGCCAGCAGCCAAGATCTCGACCGCTCCAACGAGCAGTACTTC.

The V gene is TRBV6-5, the J gene TRBJ2-7; 10 nucleotides line up with TRBD2. Trimming took 5 bases from V and 3 from J; bases not matched to a gene: 7. Per the germline V gene, CDR1 is MNHEY and CDR2 is SVGAGI. The CDR3 is made up of 15 amino acids. CDR3 residues: CASSPQSSGSYEQYF. CDR3 in DNA: TGTGCCAGCAGTCCCCAGTCTAGCGGGAGCTACGAGCAGTACTTC.

The chain is built from TRBV5-1 and TRBJ2-5, with D unclear. The ends were cut back, 5 bases at V and 5 bases at J, with 13 bases in the middle. Germline V gene sequence: CDR1 SGHRS, CDR2 YFSETQ. This CDR3 spans 13 amino acids. The CDR3 DNA follows: TGCGCCAGCAGGTCGGGTATTTTGGAGACCCAGTACTTC. Translation gives CASRSGILETQYF.

This chain joins TRBV5-5 and TRBJ1-3, with D tentatively TRBD1 (5 bases). Germline V lookup: CDR1 SGHKS, CDR2 YYEKEE (reference sequence). The CDR3 loop spans 15 amino acids. Between the trimmed V and J ends, which lost 4 bases and 2 bases, there was a span of 13 bases. CDR3 coding DNA: TGTGCCAGCAGCCGCAGGGATGAGGCTGGAAACACCATATATTTT. It is translated as CASSRRDEAGNTIYF.

This sequence joins TRBV6-6 and TRBJ1-2; TRBD1 might be the D (5 bases). The CDR3 sequence is 15 residues long. V lost 6 bases to trimming and J lost 6 bases, with 20 bases between them. Looked up from germline, CDR1 is MNHNY and CDR2 is SVGAGI (reference sequence). Here the CDR3 reads CASSLGGRGADGYTF. The DNA for the CDR3 is TGTGCCAGCAGCCTCGGGGGGAGGGGCGCAGATGGCTACACCTTC.

Only one count was recorded for this clone. The gene calls are TRBV19 and TRBJ1-2; D perhaps matches TRBD1 (5 bases). This CDR3 has 14 residues. The V end was cut by 3 bases, the J end by 5 bases, with 13 bases between. From germline, CDR1 is LNHDA and CDR2 SQIVND (reference sequence). The DNA for the CDR3 is TGTGCCAGTAGTATTCAGCCAGGGAAGTATGGCTACACCTTC. This gives the protein CASSIQPGKYGYTF.

This sequence joins TRBV11-3 and TRBJ2-7, with 15 positions matching TRBD2. The CDR3 consists of 17 residues. The germline CDR1 and CDR2 sequences are SGHNT and YENEEA. V lost 5 bases and J lost 1; bases outside the gene matches: 6. This CDR3 is CASSPGLAGGRSYEQYF. CDR3 DNA: TGTGCCAGCAGCCCGGGACTAGCGGGAGGTAGATCCTACGAGCAGTACTTC.

For the CDR3, the DNA is TGTGCCAGCAGCTCGGACAGGGTAAACTATGGCTACACCTTC. This gives the protein CASSSDRVNYGYTF. The chain couples TRBV11-3 to TRBJ1-2, with 8 nucleotides matching TRBD1. The CDR3 extends over 14 amino acids. The V segment lost 4 bases and the J segment 2 bases; nucleotides outside the gene matches: 3. The germline gives CDR1 SGHNT, CDR2 YENEEA.

This CDR3 is CASSTGTNNEQFF. CDR3 DNA: TGTGCCAGCAGCACCGGGACTAACAATGAGCAGTTCTTC. The V gene is TRBV5-8, the J gene TRBJ2-1; 7 bases align to TRBD2. CDR3 length: 13 residues. Germline trimming cut 4 bases from V and 5 bases from J; bases unmatched to any gene: 3. Germline V CDR1 and CDR2: SGHTS, YDEGEE.

This clone was counted once. The V and J genes are TRBV18 and TRBJ1-1; D might be TRBD1 (6 bases). The CDR3 consists of 12 residues. The V and J ends lost 6 bases and 6 bases respectively, with 11 bases between them. CDR1 is KGHSH, CDR2 LQKENI, per germline. The CDR3 region is CASSYNRAEAFF. The CDR3 DNA sequence: TGTGCCAGCTCTTACAACAGGGCTGAAGCTTTCTTT.

The chain uses TRBV28 and TRBJ2-7; D not resolved. CDR1 is MDHEN and CDR2 is SYDVKM in the germline V gene. V was clipped by 3 bases and J by 2 bases, with 8 bases between them. The CDR3 extends over 13 amino acids. The CDR3 loop reads CASSLGSTYEQYF. In nucleotides, the CDR3 is TGTGCCAGCAGTTTGGGGTCCACCTACGAGCAGTACTTC. Drawing the rest from reference TRBV28 and TRBJ2-7, the complete variable domain is DVKVTQSSRYLVKRTGEKVFLECVQDMDHENMFWYRQDPGLGLRLIYFSYDVKMKEKGDIPEGYSVSREKKERFSLILESASTNQTSMYLCASSLGSTYEQYFGPGTRLTVT.

CDR3 bases: TGCGCCAGCAAGTACGGCCAGACTGAAGCTTTCTTT. This encodes CASKYGQTEAFF. V usage is TRBV5-1 and J usage is TRBJ1-1; D is ambiguous. The V end lost 6 bases, the J end lost 5 bases, and 11 bases lay between the germline ends. The germline V gene encodes CDR1 SGHRS and CDR2 YFSETQ. This CDR3 has 12 residues. Based on the CDR3 plus reference TRBV5-1 and TRBJ1-1, the full variable domain is KAGVTQTPRYLIKTRGQQVTLSCSPISGHRSVSWYQQTPGQGLQFLFEYFSETQRNKGNFPGRFSGRQFSNSRSEMNVSTLELGDSALYLCASKYGQTEAFFGQGTRLTVV.

The chain links TRBV7-6 to TRBJ2-1; D is perhaps TRBD1 (5 bases). Germline loops: CDR1 SGHVS, CDR2 FNYEAQ. The V end was cut by 5 bases, the J end by 6 bases, with 11 bases between. CDR3 size: 13 residues. CDR3 sequence: CASSPLQGNEQFF. The CDR3 DNA reads TGTGCCAGCAGCCCATTGCAGGGCAATGAGCAGTTCTTC.

This clone was recorded only once. The chain couples TRBV18 to TRBJ2-1; D is unresolved. Germline-derived CDR1 and CDR2 are KGHSH and LQKENI. With 6 bases removed from V and 5 bases from J, the gap between germline ends came to 14 bases. This CDR3 spans 14 amino acids. The CDR3 region has the DNA TGTGCCAGCTCCCCGGACGGGTCAAACAATGAGCAGTTCTTC. It codes for CASSPDGSNNEQFF. Drawing the rest from reference TRBV18 and TRBJ2-1, the complete variable domain is NAGVMQNPRHLVRRRGQEARLRCSPMKGHSHVYWYRQLPEEGLKFMVYLQKENIIDESGMPKERFSAEFPKEGPSILRIQQVVRGDSAAYFCASSPDGSNNEQFFGPGTRLTVL.

V and J are TRBV5-1 and TRBJ2-7; 10 nucleotides line up with TRBD1. The CDR3 spans 18 residues. Trimming at V came to 2 bases and at J to 2 bases, leaving 13 bases not matched to a gene. Germline loops: CDR1 SGHRS, CDR2 YFSETQ. CDR3 nucleotide sequence: TGCGCCAGCAGCTTCTTCAGTACGGGACAGGGGCCAACCTACGAGCAGTACTTC. Protein: CASSFFSTGQGPTYEQYF.

The gene calls are TRBV2 and TRBJ1-1, with D perhaps TRBD1 (6 bases). The ends were cut back, 2 bases at V and 6 bases at J, with 13 bases in the middle. The CDR3 has 14 amino acids. Germline values: CDR1 SNHLY, CDR2 FYNNEI. CDR3 protein: CASSESGQIAEAFF. CDR3 coding DNA: TGTGCCAGCAGTGAATCAGGACAGATTGCTGAAGCTTTCTTT.

This clone was seen a handful of times. The chain has TRBV28 and TRBJ1-1; D is uncertain. CDR1 MDHEN and CDR2 SYDVKM come from the germline V gene. The CDR3 runs 15 residues. V lost 3 bases, J lost 3 bases, and 14 bases lay in between. CDR3 coding DNA: TGTGCCAGCAGTTTTCTTACCCCGGGATACACTGAAGCTTTCTTT. The encoded protein is CASSFLTPGYTEAFF. Full variable domain (rest looked up from reference TRBV28 and TRBJ1-1): DVKVTQSSRYLVKRTGEKVFLECVQDMDHENMFWYRQDPGLGLRLIYFSYDVKMKEKGDIPEGYSVSREKKERFSLILESASTNQTSMYLCASSFLTPGYTEAFFGQGTRLTVV.

The chain employs TRBV5-1 and TRBJ2-1; D perhaps matches TRBD1 (6 bases). Trimming left V 6 bases short and J 1 base short, with 11 bases between. CDR3 length equals 14 residues. CDR1 is SGHRS, CDR2 YFSETQ, per germline. For the CDR3, the DNA is TGCGCCAGCACCCCGGACAGATCCTACAATGAGCAGTTCTTC. Encoded protein: CASTPDRSYNEQFF.

In regard to this clone: Its ends do not fully match the called genes, so a read error is possible. J is TRBJ2-3 and V is TRBV7-9; D is ambiguous. Germline values: CDR1 SEHNR, CDR2 FQNEAQ (reference sequence). The CDR3 is 15 residues long. This CDR3 reads CASGFGRIDTDTQYF. The DNA of the CDR3 is TGTGCCAGCGGCTTCGGACGGATTGACACAGATACGCAGTATTTT. The whole variable domain, filled in from reference TRBV7-9 and TRBJ2-3, reads DTGVSQNPRHKITKRGQNVTFRCDPISEHNRLYWYRQTLGQGPEFLTYFQNEAQLEKSRLLSDRFSAERPKGSFSTLEIQRTEQGDSAMYLCASGFGRIDTDTQYFGPGTRLTVL.

There are a few counts of this clone. This chain connects TRBV28 to TRBJ2-5; tentative D call: TRBD2 (5 bases). Trimming took 6 bases from V and 4 from J, leaving 15 bases between them. Germline loops: CDR1 MDHEN, CDR2 SYDVKM. The CDR3 contains 14 residues. CDR3 in DNA: TGTGCCAGCAGGGAAGGGAGTTTGCGAGAGACCCAGTACTTC. As protein: CASREGSLRETQYF.